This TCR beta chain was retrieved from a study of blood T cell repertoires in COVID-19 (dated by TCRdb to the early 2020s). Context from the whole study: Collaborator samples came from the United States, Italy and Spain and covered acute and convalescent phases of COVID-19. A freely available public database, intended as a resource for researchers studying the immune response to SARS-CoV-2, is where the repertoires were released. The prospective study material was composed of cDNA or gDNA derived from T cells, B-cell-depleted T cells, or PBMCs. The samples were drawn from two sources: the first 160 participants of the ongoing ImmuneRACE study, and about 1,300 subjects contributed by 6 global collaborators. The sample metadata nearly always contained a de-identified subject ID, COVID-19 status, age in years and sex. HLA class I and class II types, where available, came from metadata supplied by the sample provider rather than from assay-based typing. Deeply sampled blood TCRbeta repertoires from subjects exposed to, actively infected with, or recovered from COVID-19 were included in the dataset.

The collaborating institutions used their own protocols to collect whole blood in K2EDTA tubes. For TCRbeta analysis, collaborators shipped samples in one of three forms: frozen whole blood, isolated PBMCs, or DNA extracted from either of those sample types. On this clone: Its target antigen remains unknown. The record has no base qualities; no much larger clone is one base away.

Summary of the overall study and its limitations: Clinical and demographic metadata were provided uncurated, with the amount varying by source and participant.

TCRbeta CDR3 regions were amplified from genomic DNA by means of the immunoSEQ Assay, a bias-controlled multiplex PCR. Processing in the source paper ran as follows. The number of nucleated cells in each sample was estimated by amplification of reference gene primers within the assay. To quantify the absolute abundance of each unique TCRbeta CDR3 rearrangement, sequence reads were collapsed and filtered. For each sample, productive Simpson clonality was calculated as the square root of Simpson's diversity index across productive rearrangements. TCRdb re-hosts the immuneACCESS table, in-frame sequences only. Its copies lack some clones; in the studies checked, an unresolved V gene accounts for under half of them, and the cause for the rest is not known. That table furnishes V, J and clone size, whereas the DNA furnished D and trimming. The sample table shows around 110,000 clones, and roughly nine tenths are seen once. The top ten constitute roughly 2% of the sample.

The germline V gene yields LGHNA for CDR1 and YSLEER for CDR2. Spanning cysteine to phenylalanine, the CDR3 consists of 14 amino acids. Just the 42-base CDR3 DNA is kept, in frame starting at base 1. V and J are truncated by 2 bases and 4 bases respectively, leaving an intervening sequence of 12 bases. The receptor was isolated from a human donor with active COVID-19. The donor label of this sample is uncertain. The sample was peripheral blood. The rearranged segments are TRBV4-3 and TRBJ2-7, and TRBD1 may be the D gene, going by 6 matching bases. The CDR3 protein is CASSQRQDGYEQYF. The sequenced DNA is TGCGCCAGCAGCCAACGACAGGACGGTTACGAGCAGTACTTC.